The rows below give T cell receptor beta chains drawn from one sample of a study of cytomegalovirus exposure and HLA in healthy donors. Repertoires were generated with immunoSEQ multiplex PCR, while TCRdb's copy carries only in-frame clones and drops some. The sample has 150,000 or so clones, roughly 73% seen once. Sequenced material: PBMCs. The source is a man between 18 and 35 years old in good health and CMV-seropositive. CDR3s include the opening cysteine and the closing phenylalanine or tryptophan. The D gene is left open where the match is weak. Clone sizes are given selectively: once, few, many, or a class where the clone is expanded.

clone_size j_call d_call v_call cdr3_aa cdr3_nt
once TRBJ2-5 TRBD1 TRBV4-2 CASSRTPGQGEETQYF TGTGCCAGCAGCCGAACCCCCGGACAGGGGGAAGAGACCCAGTACTTC
few TRBJ2-7 - TRBV7-9 CSSRLTGDEQYF TGTTCCAGCAGGCTGACAGGAGACGAGCAGTACTTC
- TRBJ2-3 - TRBV29-1 CSVGDSTDTQYF TGCAGCGTCGGAGACAGCACAGATACGCAGTATTTT
- TRBJ2-1 - TRBV4-1 CASSHWRGNEQFF TGCGCCAGCAGCCATTGGAGGGGTAATGAGCAGTTCTTC
- TRBJ1-2 TRBD1 TRBV7-2 CASRLNPGQYYGYTF TGTGCCAGCAGGTTAAACCCGGGACAGTACTATGGCTACACCTTC
few TRBJ1-4 - TRBV2 CASSGRQIPGKGEKLFF TGTGCCAGCAGTGGACGACAAATCCCAGGGAAGGGTGAAAAACTGTTTTTT
- TRBJ2-7 TRBD1 TRBV5-1 CASSSAGTEGNEQYF TGCGCCAGCAGCAGCGCCGGGACAGAAGGAAACGAGCAGTACTTC
- TRBJ2-7 - TRBV2 CASSRTDYEQYF TGTGCCAGCAGCAGGACTGACTACGAGCAGTACTTC
- TRBJ1-1 - TRBV6-1 CASSNQGGGTEAFF TGTGCCAGCAGTAACCAGGGCGGAGGGACTGAAGCTTTCTTT
- TRBJ1-1 TRBD1 TRBV28 CASRLTGGNTEAFF TGTGCCAGCAGACTCACAGGGGGCAACACTGAAGCTTTCTTT
few TRBJ2-5 - TRBV19 CASARPQYF TGTGCCAGTGCTAGACCCCAGTACTTC
few TRBJ2-7 - TRBV7-3 CASSFQRVSYEQYF TGTGCCAGCAGCTTCCAGAGGGTCTCCTACGAGCAGTACTTC
once TRBJ1-1 - TRBV28 CASSFSVNTEAFF TGTGCCAGCAGTTTTTCCGTGAACACTGAAGCTTTCTTT
- TRBJ2-3 - TRBV27 CASSSTRLDTQYF TGTGCCAGCAGTTCGACTAGACTAGATACGCAGTATTTT
- TRBJ1-2 - TRBV28 CASSLRSITNYGYTF TGTGCCAGCAGTTTACGCAGTATAACTAACTATGGCTACACCTTC
- TRBJ2-2 TRBD1 TRBV18 CASSPLSGTGGTGELFF TGTGCCAGCTCACCACTTTCCGGGACAGGGGGAACCGGGGAGCTGTTTTTT
- TRBJ2-1 TRBD2 TRBV10-1 CASSGPSGPNEQFF TGCGCCAGCAGTGGCCCTAGCGGGCCCAATGAGCAGTTCTTC
once TRBJ2-7 TRBD1 TRBV5-1 CASSLSKGTGVYEQYF TGCGCCAGCAGCTTGTCCAAAGGGACAGGAGTATACGAGCAGTACTTC
- TRBJ2-7 - TRBV21-1 CASSKTGASGEQYF TGTGCCAGCAGCAAGACAGGGGCCTCGGGAGAGCAGTACTTC
- TRBJ2-2 - TRBV7-6 CASSLSGIGELFF TGTGCCAGCAGCTTGTCAGGAATCGGGGAGCTGTTTTTT
- TRBJ2-7 TRBD2 TRBV19 CASSTTLFTSGSSYEQYF TGTGCCAGTAGTACCACACTCTTCACTAGCGGGAGCTCCTACGAGCAGTACTTC
- TRBJ2-5 - TRBV5-1 CASSLAAMRGIKRAQYF TGCGCCAGCAGCTTGGCCGCCATGCGGGGAATTAAGAGGGCCCAGTACTTC
- TRBJ2-7 - TRBV30 CAWIDPRQPYEQYF TGTGCCTGGATTGATCCGAGACAGCCCTACGAGCAGTACTTC
- TRBJ2-5 TRBD2 TRBV7-3 CASSSGTSAQETQYF TGTGCCAGCAGTTCCGGGACTAGCGCTCAAGAGACCCAGTACTTC
- TRBJ1-6 TRBD1 TRBV5-6 CASSRDSSYNSPLHF TGTGCCAGCAGCCGGGACAGCTCCTATAATTCACCCCTCCACTTT
- TRBJ2-4 - TRBV6-1 CASSEASVAPPKNIQYF TGTGCCAGCAGTGAAGCGTCGGTCGCCCCACCCAAAAACATTCAGTACTTC
- TRBJ1-6 - TRBV5-1 CASTQIGGVNSPLHF TGCGCCAGCACCCAAATCGGAGGTGTCAATTCACCCCTCCACTTT
- TRBJ2-7 - TRBV27 CASSSQVSYEQYF TGTGCCAGCAGTTCCCAGGTCTCTTACGAGCAGTACTTC
- TRBJ2-3 TRBD1 TRBV9 CASSVDRGSTDTQYF TGTGCCAGCAGCGTAGACAGGGGATCCACAGATACGCAGTATTTT
- TRBJ1-1 - TRBV6-5 CASSYSAPTVNTEAFF TGTGCCAGCAGTTACTCTGCCCCAACTGTGAACACTGAAGCTTTCTTT
- TRBJ2-1 TRBD2 TRBV27 CASSSGTSGKNEQFF TGTGCCAGCAGTTCCGGGACTAGCGGGAAGAATGAGCAGTTCTTC
- TRBJ2-3 - TRBV10-3 CAISEGGTGEGQYF TGTGCCATCTCGGAGGGCGGGACGGGCGAGGGGCAGTATTTT